This T cell receptor beta chain comes out of a study of T cells after posttransplantation cyclophosphamide. Study-level points and caveats: After PTCy, TRB diversity resembled that of CNI/methotrexate controls. Skin or GI-infiltrating T cells shared few TRB sequences with blood.

A marrow graft followed busulfan-fludarabine conditioning, with cyclophosphamide on days +3 and +4. The CDR3 covers 13 residues. Germline V lookup: CDR1 LGHNT, CDR2 FRNRAP. Trimming shortened V by 2 bases and J by 8 bases, and 12 bases separated the two germline ends. This table comes from immunoSEQ multiplex PCR, and its TCRdb copy is limited to in-frame clones, with some not included. This sample carries around 5,700 clones, none of them present only once. This clone was seen repeatedly, ten times or more. Its matching antigen is unknown. This receptor was identified in a male patient between 55 and 70 years old who received an allogeneic stem cell transplant from a related donor, was CMV-positive, and had acute GVHD only. Some of the T cells may derive from the graft donor. The genes are TRBV12-5 and TRBJ1-2; the D gene is possibly TRBD1 (5 bases). The specimen comprised PBMCs, sampled around 50 weeks after allogeneic stem cell transplant with posttransplant cyclophosphamide. This CDR3 reads CASGLIGGSGYTF. In DNA form, the CDR3 reads TGTGCTAGTGGTTTGATTGGGGGGTCCGGCTACACCTTC.